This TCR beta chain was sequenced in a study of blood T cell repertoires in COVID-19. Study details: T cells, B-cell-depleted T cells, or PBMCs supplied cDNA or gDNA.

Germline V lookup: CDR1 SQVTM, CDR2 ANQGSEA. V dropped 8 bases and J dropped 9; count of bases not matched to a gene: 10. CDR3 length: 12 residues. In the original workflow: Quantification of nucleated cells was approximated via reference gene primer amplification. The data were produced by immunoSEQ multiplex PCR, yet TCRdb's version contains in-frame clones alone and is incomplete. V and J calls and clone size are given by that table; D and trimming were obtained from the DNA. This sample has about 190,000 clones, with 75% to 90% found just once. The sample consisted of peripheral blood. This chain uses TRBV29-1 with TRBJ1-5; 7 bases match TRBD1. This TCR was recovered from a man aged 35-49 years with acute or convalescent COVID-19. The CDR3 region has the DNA TGCAGCTTCAGGGCAGGGGGTGGGCCCCAGCATTTT. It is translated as CSFRAGGGPQHF.